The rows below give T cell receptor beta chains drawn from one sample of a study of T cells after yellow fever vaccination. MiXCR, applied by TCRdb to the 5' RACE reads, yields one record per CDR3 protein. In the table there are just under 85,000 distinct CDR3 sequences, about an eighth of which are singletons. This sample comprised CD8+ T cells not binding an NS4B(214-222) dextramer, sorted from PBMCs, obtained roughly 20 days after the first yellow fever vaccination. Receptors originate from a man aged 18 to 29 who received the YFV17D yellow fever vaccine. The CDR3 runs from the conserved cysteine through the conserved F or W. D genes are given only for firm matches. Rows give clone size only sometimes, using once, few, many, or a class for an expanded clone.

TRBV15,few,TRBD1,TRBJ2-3,TGTGCCACCAGCAGGCGGACAGGGGAGGCAGATACGCAGTATTTT,CATSRRTGEADTQYF
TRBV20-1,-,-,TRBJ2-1,TGCAGTGCTAGTCCCACGGTCGATCGGGGGGCCAATGAGCAGTTCTTC,CSASPTVDRGANEQFF
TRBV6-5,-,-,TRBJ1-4,TGTGCCAGCAGTTACCCGTATACGGGGCCGGCAACTAATGAAAAACTGTTTTTT,CASSYPYTGPATNEKLFF
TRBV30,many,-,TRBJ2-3,TGTGCCTGGAGTATCACGGGGGGCGCAGATACGCAGTATTTT,CAWSITGGADTQYF
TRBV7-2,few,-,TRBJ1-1,TGTGCCAGCAGGACAACGCCCTACGACGACACCAACACTGAAGCTTTCTTT,CASRTTPYDDTNTEAFF
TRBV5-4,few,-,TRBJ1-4,TGTGCCAGCAGCTTGGTGGGACACCATAATGAAGGACTGTTTTTT,CASSLVGHHNEGLFF
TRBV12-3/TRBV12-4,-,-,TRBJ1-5,TGTGCCAGCAGTCCCACGGGGAATCAGCCCCAGCATTTT,CASSPTGNQPQHF
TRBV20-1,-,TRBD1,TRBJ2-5,TGCAGTGCTAGAGACTCACCGGGACAGGCCTATGTAGGCCAGTACTTC,CSARDSPGQAYVGQYF
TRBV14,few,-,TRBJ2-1,TGTGCCAGCAGCGGCGTTCGGTTTGAGCAGTTCTTC,CASSGVRFEQFF
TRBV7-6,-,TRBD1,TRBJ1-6,TGTGCCAGCAGTGACAGGGGCAATTCACCCCTCCACTTT,CASSDRGNSPLHF
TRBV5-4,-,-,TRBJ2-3,TGTGCCAGCCGCACAGATACGCAGTATTTT,CASRTDTQYF
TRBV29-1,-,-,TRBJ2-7,TGCAGCGTCGAAGGGGGGGGGTCCTACGAGCAGTACTTC,CSVEGGGSYEQYF
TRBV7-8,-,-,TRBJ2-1,TGTGCCAGCAGCTTGTCTGGGATATCCTACAATGAGCAGTTCTTC,CASSLSGISYNEQFF
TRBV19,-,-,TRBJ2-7,TGTGCCAGTAGTATCAGTAGCACCTCCTACGAGCAGTACTTC,CASSISSTSYEQYF
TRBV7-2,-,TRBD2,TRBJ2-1,TGTGCCAGCAGCCCTTGGACTAGCGGGGGGGGTGAGCAGTTCTTC,CASSPWTSGGGEQFF
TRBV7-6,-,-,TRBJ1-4,TGTGCCAGCAGTTCCCGACCGGCAACTAATGAAAAACTGTTTTTT,CASSSRPATNEKLFF
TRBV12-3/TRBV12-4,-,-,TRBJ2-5,TGTGCCAGCGAGCCCGGACTCCCGGCGCGGGAGACCCAGTACTTC,CASEPGLPARETQYF
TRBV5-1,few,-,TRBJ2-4,TGCGCCAGCAGTAGGGGGCAGGGAGGGGACATTCAGTACTTC,CASSRGQGGDIQYF
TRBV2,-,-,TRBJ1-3,TGTGCCAGCGACCTACCGACAATTCCTGGAAACACCATATATTTT,CASDLPTIPGNTIYF
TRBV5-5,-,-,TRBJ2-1,TGTGCCAGCAGCCTACAACCGGGACTGGAGTACAATGAGCAGTTCTTC,CASSLQPGLEYNEQFF
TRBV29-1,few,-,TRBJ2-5,TGCAGCGTTGAAGACTCTCGGGGGCTCCAAGAGACCCAGTACTTC,CSVEDSRGLQETQYF
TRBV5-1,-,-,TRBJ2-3,TGCGCCAGCAGCCGCCGAGGGGCAGGCACAGATACGCAGTATTTT,CASSRRGAGTDTQYF
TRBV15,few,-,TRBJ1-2,TGTGCCACCAGCGGGGAGGACGCCCGCAGCTATGGCTACACCTTC,CATSGEDARSYGYTF
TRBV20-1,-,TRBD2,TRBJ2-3,TGCAGTGCCCTAACGGAGCGGGGGGCGGTTTTGTATACGCAGTATTTT,CSALTERGAVLYTQYF
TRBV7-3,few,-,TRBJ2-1,TGTGCCAGCAGCTTAGGGGGGGCCTCGGGTAATGAGCAGTTCTTC,CASSLGGASGNEQFF
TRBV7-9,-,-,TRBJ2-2,TGTGCCAGCAGCTTAAGTTGGAACACCGGGGAGCTGTTTTTT,CASSLSWNTGELFF
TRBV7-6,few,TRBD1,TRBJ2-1,TGTGCCAGCAGTCGACAGGGGGCAGGCAATGAGCAGTTCTTC,CASSRQGAGNEQFF
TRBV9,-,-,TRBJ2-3,TGTGCCAGCAGCTCCCTAATTGCTGGCACAGATACGCAGTATTTT,CASSSLIAGTDTQYF
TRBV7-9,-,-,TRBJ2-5,TGTGCCAGCAGCCCCAATTACGAGACCCAGTACTTC,CASSPNYETQYF
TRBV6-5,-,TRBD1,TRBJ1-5,TGTGCCAGCAGTTACGGACAGGGTGATAATCAGCCCCAGCATTTT,CASSYGQGDNQPQHF
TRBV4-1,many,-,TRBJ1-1,TGCGCCAGCAGCCAAGATAACACTGAAGCTTTCTTT,CASSQDNTEAFF
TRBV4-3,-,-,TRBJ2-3,TGCGCCAGCAGCCAAGAAGGGAGATACAGAGATACGCAGTATTTT,CASSQEGRYRDTQYF
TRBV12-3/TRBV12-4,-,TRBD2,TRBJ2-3,TGTGCCAGCAGTTTGGGGCTAGCAAGCGGGGGCACAGATACGCAGTATTTT,CASSLGLASGGTDTQYF
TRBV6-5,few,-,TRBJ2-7,TGTGCCAGCAGTTACTCAGCAGGGTACGCCTACGAGCAGTACTTC,CASSYSAGYAYEQYF
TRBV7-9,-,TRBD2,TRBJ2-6,TGTGCCAGCAGGCGGGGGTCCGGGGCCAACGTCCTGACTTTC,CASRRGSGANVLTF
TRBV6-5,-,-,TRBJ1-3,TGTGCCAGCAGTTACTCTTTTAGTGGAAACACCATATATTTT,CASSYSFSGNTIYF
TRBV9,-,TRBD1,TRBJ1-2,TGTGCCAGCAGCCCGGGGACAGGGGGCTTCTATGGCTACACCTTC,CASSPGTGGFYGYTF
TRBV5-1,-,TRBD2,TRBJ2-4,TGCGCCAGCAGCTACGGGAGGGCCGGCCTACCCAAAAACATTCAGTACTTC,CASSYGRAGLPKNIQYF
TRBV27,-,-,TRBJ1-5,TGTGCCAGCAGAAATAGGGGGGCATGGGAGCCCCAGCATTTT,CASRNRGAWEPQHF
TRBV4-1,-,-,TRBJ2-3,TGCGCCAGCAGCCAAGAATCCTCAGATACGCAGTATTTT,CASSQESSDTQYF
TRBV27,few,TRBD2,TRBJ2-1,TGTGCCAGCAGTGGCGGGGGGGCCACTGAGCAGTTCTTC,CASSGGGATEQFF
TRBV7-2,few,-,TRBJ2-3,TGTGCCAGCAGCTTAGTGCTGAGGGGCGAGGATACGCAGTATTTT,CASSLVLRGEDTQYF
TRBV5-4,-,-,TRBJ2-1,TGTGCCAGCATGGGGGCGCCCTACAATGAGCAGTTCTTC,CASMGAPYNEQFF
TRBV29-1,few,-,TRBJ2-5,TGCAGCGTTGAAGATTGGTCAGGAGGTACCCAGTACTTC,CSVEDWSGGTQYF
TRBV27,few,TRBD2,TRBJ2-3,TGTGCCAGCAGTCCCGGACTAGCGGGGAGTACGCAGTATTTT,CASSPGLAGSTQYF
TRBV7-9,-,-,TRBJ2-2,TGTGCCAGCATTCGACTGTCGAACACCGGGGAGCTGTTTTTT,CASIRLSNTGELFF